Presented here are 5 T cell receptor beta chains from one specimen sequenced in a study of cytomegalovirus exposure and HLA in healthy donors. A multiplex PCR was run with 60 Vbeta primers and 13 Jbeta primers. Here immunoSEQ multiplex PCR was the method, and the copy in TCRdb shows in-frame clones only, minus some. The data show more than 85,000 clones, around 80% seen once. Material for sequencing was PBMCs. These receptor sequences come from a woman younger than 35 in good health and CMV-seronegative.

This clone has more than one count but fewer than ten. The chain couples TRBV27 to TRBJ2-6; D call uncertain. The germline V and J ends were trimmed by 1 base and 2 bases, with 3 bases remaining between them. Germline CDR1 reads MNHEY; CDR2 reads SMNVEV (reference sequence). The CDR3 sequence is 14 residues long. DNA of the CDR3: TGTGCCAGCAGTTTATTCGCTGGGGCCAACGTCCTGACTTTC. Its translation is CASSLFAGANVLTF.

The chain is built from TRBV27 and TRBJ2-1; 13 positions agree with TRBD2. CDR1 and CDR2 (germline): MNHEY, SMNVEV (reference sequence). V shed 3 bases, J shed 4 bases, and the junction held 9 bases outside the gene matches. The CDR3 extends over 18 amino acids. CDR3 region: CASSLVMGLAGRYNEQFF. The DNA for the CDR3 is TGTGCCAGCAGTTTGGTTATGGGACTAGCGGGGAGATACAATGAGCAGTTCTTC.

J is TRBJ1-6 and V is TRBV11-3; D is uncertain. The CDR3 covers 16 residues. From germline, CDR1 is SGHNT and CDR2 YENEEA. V was cut by 5 bases and J by 8 bases, with 19 bases left in between. The CDR3 nucleotides read TGTGCCAGCAGCCCCTGGTTATATCCGCGGTATTCACCCCTCCACTTT. Its translation is CASSPWLYPRYSPLHF.

This clone occurred a few times. The chain joins TRBV6-5 to TRBJ2-1; weak D call: TRBD1 (6 bases). With 5 bases removed from V and 0 bases from J, the gap between germline ends came to 11 bases. The CDR3 sequence is 15 residues long. Germline-derived CDR1 and CDR2 are MNHEY and SVGAGI. The CDR3 DNA follows: TGTGCCAGCAGTCCAGGGGCCGGCTCCTACAATGAGCAGTTCTTC. Its protein product is CASSPGAGSYNEQFF.

The chain joins TRBV25-1 to TRBJ2-1; a possible D gene is TRBD1 (5 bases). Germline CDR1 reads MGHDK; CDR2 reads SYGVNS. The CDR3 loop spans 13 amino acids. The germline V and J ends were trimmed by 7 bases and 7 bases, with 14 bases remaining between them. This CDR3 reads CASKGALINEQFF. The CDR3 bases are TGTGCCAGCAAAGGGGCGTTAATTAATGAGCAGTTCTTC.